This is a list of T cell receptor beta chains from one sample in a study of control samples from healthy donors and cancer patients. Generated by immunoSEQ multiplex PCR, the TCRdb table keeps only in-frame clones and is missing some. The repertoire holds 80,000 or so clones, with 94% as singletons. Source material: blood. These receptors originate from a woman aged 40 to 55 in good health. CDR3s include the opening cysteine and the closing phenylalanine or tryptophan. A D gene is named only where the DNA matches it firmly. Not every row has a clone size; where given, it reads once, few, many or a size class.

D gene	clone size	V gene	J gene	CDR3 protein	CDR3 DNA
TRBD2	NA	TRBV4-3	TRBJ2-7	CASSQDFGGNYEQYF	TGCGCCAGCAGCCAAGATTTCGGGGGGAACTACGAGCAGTACTTC
NA	NA	TRBV4-1	TRBJ2-7	CASSLTPGTYEQYF	TGCGCCAGCAGCCTTACGCCCGGGACCTACGAGCAGTACTTC
NA	NA	TRBV1	TRBJ2-1	CTSSQEQSDEQFF	TGCACCAGCAGCCAAGAACAGAGCGATGAGCAGTTCTTC
NA	NA	TRBV27	TRBJ1-2	CASSLSGRGGYTF	TGTGCCAGCAGTTTATCAGGGCGTGGAGGCTACACCTTC
TRBD1	NA	TRBV19	TRBJ2-7	CASSLGTGQEQYF	TGTGCCAGTAGTCTCGGGACAGGACAAGAGCAGTACTTC
TRBD1	NA	TRBV18	TRBJ1-1	CASSPDRVPNTEAFF	TGTGCCAGCTCACCTGACAGGGTCCCGAACACTGAAGCTTTCTTT
TRBD1	NA	TRBV9	TRBJ1-3	CASSVWDRVDTIYF	TGTGCCAGCAGCGTTTGGGACAGGGTGGACACCATATATTTT
NA	few	TRBV30	TRBJ2-3	CAWRSGGADTQYF	TGTGCCTGGAGATCCGGCGGAGCAGATACGCAGTATTTT
TRBD2	NA	TRBV6-2/TRBV6-3	TRBJ2-2	CASSPSGLGRAGELFF	TGTGCCAGCAGCCCTAGCGGTCTCGGACGGGCCGGGGAGCTGTTTTTT
NA	once	TRBV25-1	TRBJ1-4	CASSPLSDLEQEKLFF	TGTGCCAGCAGTCCCCTTTCCGACCTTGAGCAGGAAAAACTGTTTTTT
NA	once	TRBV27	TRBJ1-2	CASSGHGNYGYTF	TGTGCCAGCAGTGGACACGGTAACTATGGCTACACCTTC
NA	few	TRBV6-4	TRBJ2-3	CASSDTAGGTDTQYF	TGTGCCAGCAGTGACACGGCAGGGGGCACAGATACGCAGTATTTT
NA	once	TRBV27	TRBJ2-7	CASSWQGSYEQYF	TGTGCCAGCAGTTGGCAGGGGAGCTACGAGCAGTACTTC
TRBD1	NA	TRBV7-9	TRBJ1-2	CASSIRDRGFRDGYTF	TGTGCCAGCAGCATCCGGGACAGGGGGTTTAGAGATGGCTACACCTTC
NA	NA	TRBV6-1	TRBJ2-3	CASSGRDSRYTDTQYF	TGTGCCAGCAGTGGCCGGGACTCTCGGTACACAGATACGCAGTATTTT
NA	NA	TRBV27	TRBJ1-6	CASSLSDYNSPLHF	TGTGCCAGCAGTTTATCCGATTATAATTCACCCCTCCACTTT
TRBD2	few	TRBV28	TRBJ2-7	CASSFSAGGTYEQYF	TGTGCCAGCAGTTTCTCAGCGGGGGGTACCTACGAGCAGTACTTC
NA	NA	TRBV6-5	TRBJ2-7	CASSLQGERYEQYF	TGTGCCAGCAGCTTACAAGGGGAGCGCTACGAGCAGTACTTC
NA	NA	TRBV6-5	TRBJ2-3	CASSYSQVPTDTQYF	TGTGCCAGCAGTTACTCGCAGGTCCCAACAGATACGCAGTATTTT
NA	NA	TRBV11-2	TRBJ2-3	CASSPGTITDTQYF	TGTGCCAGCAGCCCCGGGACAATCACAGATACGCAGTATTTT
NA	NA	TRBV6-6	TRBJ2-1	CASSYGPLNEQFF	TGTGCCAGCAGTTACGGACCACTCAATGAGCAGTTCTTC
NA	once	TRBV7-8	TRBJ2-7	CASSLEGDKQYF	TGTGCCAGCAGCTTAGAGGGAGACAAGCAGTACTTC
NA	NA	TRBV5-1	TRBJ2-2	CASSSGLPGELFF	TGCGCCAGCAGCTCGGGACTGCCGGGGGAGCTGTTTTTT
NA	NA	TRBV27	TRBJ2-7	CASSLLGSLEQYF	TGTGCCAGCAGTTTATTGGGGTCTTTGGAGCAGTACTTC
NA	NA	TRBV7-6	TRBJ2-1	CASSLGMGLYNEQFF	TGTGCCAGCAGCTTAGGAATGGGACTTTACAATGAGCAGTTCTTC
NA	once	TRBV7-6	TRBJ2-7	CASSLPGRNYEQYF	TGTGCCAGCAGCTTACCGGGACGGAACTACGAGCAGTACTTC
NA	NA	TRBV5-1	TRBJ2-7	CASSSYPNYEQYF	TGCGCCAGCAGCTCCTATCCTAACTACGAGCAGTACTTC
NA	NA	TRBV13	TRBJ2-1	CASSLGRDEQFF	TGTGCCAGCAGCTTAGGCCGGGATGAGCAGTTCTTC
NA	NA	TRBV5-4	TRBJ1-4	CASSLMGEKLFF	TGTGCCAGCAGCTTGATGGGGGAAAAACTGTTTTTT
TRBD1	NA	TRBV6-5	TRBJ1-2	CAIGQAAFYGYTF	TGTGCCATAGGACAGGCGGCTTTCTATGGCTACACCTTC
TRBD1	once	TRBV5-5	TRBJ1-4	CASSSGGDEKLFF	TGTGCCAGCAGCTCAGGGGGCGATGAAAAACTGTTTTTT
TRBD1	NA	TRBV6-1	TRBJ1-1	CASSEQGTVNTEAFF	TGTGCCAGCAGTGAACAAGGGACAGTGAACACTGAAGCTTTCTTT
NA	NA	TRBV18	TRBJ1-1	CASSPEERGTEAFF	TGTGCCAGCTCACCAGAGGAGAGGGGTACTGAAGCTTTCTTT
TRBD1	NA	TRBV5-1	TRBJ1-1	CASSVGQMNTEAFF	TGCGCCAGCAGCGTGGGACAGATGAACACTGAAGCTTTCTTT
TRBD1	NA	TRBV5-1	TRBJ2-7	CASSLEGQGTYEQYF	TGCGCCAGCAGCTTGGAGGGACAGGGGACCTACGAGCAGTACTTC
TRBD1	NA	TRBV4-1	TRBJ2-2	CASSQVGQGGTGELFF	TGCGCCAGCAGCCAAGTGGGACAGGGCGGGACCGGGGAGCTGTTTTTT
NA	NA	TRBV6-6	TRBJ2-7	CASSYAMEAANYEQYF	TGTGCCAGCAGTTACGCAATGGAGGCAGCGAACTACGAGCAGTACTTC